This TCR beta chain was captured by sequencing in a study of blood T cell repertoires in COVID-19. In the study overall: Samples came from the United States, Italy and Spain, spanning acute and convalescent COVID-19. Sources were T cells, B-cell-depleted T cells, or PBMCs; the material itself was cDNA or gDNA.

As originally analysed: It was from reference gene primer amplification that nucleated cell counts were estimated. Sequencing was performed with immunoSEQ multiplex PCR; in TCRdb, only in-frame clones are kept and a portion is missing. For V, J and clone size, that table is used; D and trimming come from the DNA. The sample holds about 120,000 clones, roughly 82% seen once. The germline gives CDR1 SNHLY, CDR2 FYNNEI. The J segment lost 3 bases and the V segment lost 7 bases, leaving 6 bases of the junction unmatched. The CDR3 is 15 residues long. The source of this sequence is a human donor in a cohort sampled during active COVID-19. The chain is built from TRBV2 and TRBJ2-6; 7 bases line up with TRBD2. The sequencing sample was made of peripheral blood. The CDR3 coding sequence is TGTGCCAGCAATGGGGGGGACGGTGGGGCCAACGTCCTGACTTTC. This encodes CASNGGDGGANVLTF. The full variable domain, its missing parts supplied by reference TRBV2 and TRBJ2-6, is EPEVTQTPSHQVTQMGQEVILRCVPISNHLYFYWYRQILGQKVEFLVSFYNNEISEKSEIFDDQFSVERPDGSNFTLKIRSTKLEDSAMYFCASNGGDGGANVLTFGAGSRLTVL.